The 7 T cell receptor beta chains in this list originate from one sample, sequenced in a study of T cell repertoires in cytomegalovirus infection (dated by TCRdb to about 2019). The listed sequencing device is Illumina HiSeq 1500. TCRdb cleaned the public reads at Q25 with fastp, built clones with MiXCR and kept in-frame beta chains. Duplicate CDR3 protein sequences are folded into a single record with the most common DNA and genes. The sample records just over 300,000 distinct CDR3 sequences, about a sixth of which are singletons. 9.5% to 15% of the sample is in the top ten clones. The specimen was PBMCs. Receptors were obtained from a human donor in good health (CMV status not recorded). Some clones in this sample may be carry-over from other donors' samples.

This clonotype showed up many times. The rearrangement links TRBV7-2 to TRBJ1-4, with 9 bases matching TRBD1. Trimming at V came to 7 bases and at J to 10 bases, leaving 7 bases not matched to a gene. The CDR3 extends over 13 amino acids. CDR1 is SGHTA and CDR2 is FQGNSA in the germline V gene. CDR3 nucleotides: TGTGCCAGCACCAGGGACAGGGAAGGAAAACTGTTTTTT. This sequence encodes CASTRDREGKLFF. The full variable domain, in which reference TRBV7-2 and TRBJ1-4 provide the parts outside the CDR3, is GAGVSQSPSNKVTEKGKDVELRCDPISGHTALYWYRQSLGQGLEFLIYFQGNSAPDKSGLPSDRFSAERTGGSVSTLTIQRTQQEDSAVYLCASTRDREGKLFFGSGTQLSVL.

V is TRBV20-1 and J is TRBJ1-6; TRBD1 might be the D (5 bases). V was shortened by 3 bases and J by 9 bases, with 18 bases between the two germline ends. The CDR3 covers 15 residues. Germline values: CDR1 DFQATT, CDR2 SNEGSKA (reference sequence). The CDR3 protein is CSASFGGDVSSPLHF. CDR3 bases: TGCAGTGCTAGTTTTGGGGGGGACGTCTCTTCACCCCTCCACTTT.

There are many counts of this clonotype. The genes are TRBV3-1 and TRBJ2-6, with D possibly called TRBD1 or TRBD2 (6 bases each). Trimming shortened V by 0 bases and J by 0 bases, and 15 bases separated the two germline ends. Germline V gene sequence: CDR1 LGHDT, CDR2 YNNKEL (reference sequence). The CDR3 runs to 19 residues. CDR3 sequence reads: CASSQDWGAFRSGANVLTF. The CDR3 region has the DNA TGTGCCAGCAGCCAAGATTGGGGGGCCTTTCGCTCTGGGGCCAACGTCCTGACTTTC.

This chain links TRBV20-1 with TRBJ2-1; 8 nucleotides match TRBD2. CDR1 is DFQATT and CDR2 is SNEGSKA in the germline V gene (reference sequence). The CDR3 is 18 amino acids. The V and J ends lost 0 bases and 8 bases, in that order; junction bases with no gene match: 18. The CDR3 region has the DNA TGCAGTGCTAGAGATATTTGGACTGGCGGGGGGAGAGCCCATGAGCAGTTCTTC. It encodes CSARDIWTGGGRAHEQFF.

This clonotype turned up a few times. This sequence joins TRBV6-2 or TRBV6-3 and TRBJ2-1; a weak D match, TRBD1 (6 bases). Germline assignment: CDR1 MNHEY and CDR2 SVGEGT. V lost 7 bases and J lost 2, with 21 bases in between. The CDR3 sequence is 17 residues long. This CDR3 is CASTQSGGVPPYNEQFF. For the CDR3, the DNA is TGTGCCAGCACTCAAAGTGGGGGCGTCCCCCCCTACAATGAGCAGTTCTTC.

This clonotype was found many times. The chain recombines TRBV6-2 or TRBV6-3 with TRBJ2-3; D is tentatively TRBD1 or TRBD2 (5 bases each). The germline V and J ends were trimmed by 0 bases and 3 bases, with 22 bases remaining between them. This CDR3 has 19 amino acids. Per the germline V gene, CDR1 is MNHEY and CDR2 is SVGEGT. CDR3 in amino acids: CASSYSERGEGSWTDTQYF. In nucleotides, the CDR3 is TGTGCCAGCAGTTACTCGGAAAGGGGTGAGGGGTCGTGGACAGATACGCAGTATTTT.

This clonotype has a handful of counts. The rearrangement links TRBV12-3 or TRBV12-4 to TRBJ1-6, with D hard to call. V dropped 6 bases and J dropped 11 bases, with 11 bases sitting between them. This CDR3 has 12 residues. In DNA form, the CDR3 reads TGTGCCAGCAGCCACGGGAGGCCACCCCTCCACTTT. This sequence encodes CASSHGRPPLHF.